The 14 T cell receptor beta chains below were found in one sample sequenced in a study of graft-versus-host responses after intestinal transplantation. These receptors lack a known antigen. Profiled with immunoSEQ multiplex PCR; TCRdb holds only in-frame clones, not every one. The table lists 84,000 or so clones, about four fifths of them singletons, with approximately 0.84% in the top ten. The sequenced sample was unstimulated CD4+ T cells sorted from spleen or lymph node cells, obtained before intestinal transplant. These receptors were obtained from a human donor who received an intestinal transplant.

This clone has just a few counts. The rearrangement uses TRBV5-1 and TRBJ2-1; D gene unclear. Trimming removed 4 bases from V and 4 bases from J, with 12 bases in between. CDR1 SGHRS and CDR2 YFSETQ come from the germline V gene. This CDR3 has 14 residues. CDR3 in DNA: TGCGCCAGCAGCCCAGGTCAAACGTACAATGAGCAGTTCTTC. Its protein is CASSPGQTYNEQFF.

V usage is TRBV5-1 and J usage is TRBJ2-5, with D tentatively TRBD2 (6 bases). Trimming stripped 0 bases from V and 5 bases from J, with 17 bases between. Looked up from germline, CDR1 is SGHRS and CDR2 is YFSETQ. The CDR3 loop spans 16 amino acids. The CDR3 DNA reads TGCGCCAGCAGCTTGGTGGTCGCGGGGCCCGGGGAGACCCAGTACTTC. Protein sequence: CASSLVVAGPGETQYF.

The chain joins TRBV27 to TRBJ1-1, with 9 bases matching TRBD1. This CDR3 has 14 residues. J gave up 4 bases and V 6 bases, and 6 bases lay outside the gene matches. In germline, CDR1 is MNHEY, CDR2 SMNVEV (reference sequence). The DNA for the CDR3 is TGTGCCAGCAGGCGAACAGGGGGCCTCACTGAAGCTTTCTTT. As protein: CASRRTGGLTEAFF.

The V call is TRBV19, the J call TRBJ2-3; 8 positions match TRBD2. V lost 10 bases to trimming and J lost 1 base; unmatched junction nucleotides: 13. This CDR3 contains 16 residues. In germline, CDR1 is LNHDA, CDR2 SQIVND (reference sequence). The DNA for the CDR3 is TGTGCCACCTCCCCCGGGGGGGCCATGGGCACAGATACGCAGTATTTT. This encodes CATSPGGAMGTDTQYF. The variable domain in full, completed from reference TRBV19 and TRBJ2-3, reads DGGITQSPKYLFRKEGQNVTLSCEQNLNHDAMYWYRQDPGQGLRLIYYSQIVNDFQKGDIAEGYSVSREKKESFPLTVTSAQKNPTAFYLCATSPGGAMGTDTQYFGPGTRLTVL.

This CDR3 is CASRLGTSGRYNEQFF. The CDR3 DNA is TGTGCAAGTCGCTTGGGGACTAGCGGGAGGTACAATGAGCAGTTCTTC. This rearrangement joins TRBV12-2 to TRBJ2-1; the table names TRBD2, a call not compared with the DNA. TRBV12-2 is marked as a pseudogene. The CDR3 has 16 amino acids.

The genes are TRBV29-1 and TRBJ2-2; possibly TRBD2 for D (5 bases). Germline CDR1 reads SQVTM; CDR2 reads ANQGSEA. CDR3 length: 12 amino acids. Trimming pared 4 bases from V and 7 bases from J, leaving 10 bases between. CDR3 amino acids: CSVGGPGGELFF. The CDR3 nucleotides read TGCAGCGTTGGAGGGCCAGGCGGGGAGCTGTTTTTT.

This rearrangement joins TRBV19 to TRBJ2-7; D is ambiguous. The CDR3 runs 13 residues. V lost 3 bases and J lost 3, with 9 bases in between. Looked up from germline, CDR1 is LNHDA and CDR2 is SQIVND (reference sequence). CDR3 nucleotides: TGTGCCAGTAGTATCCAGAGGAGCTACGAGCAGTACTTC. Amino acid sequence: CASSIQRSYEQYF.

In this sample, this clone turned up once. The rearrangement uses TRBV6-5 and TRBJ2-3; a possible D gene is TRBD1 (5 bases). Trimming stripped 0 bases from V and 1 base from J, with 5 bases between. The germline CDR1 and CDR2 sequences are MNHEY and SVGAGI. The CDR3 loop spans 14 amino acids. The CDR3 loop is CASSYSGGTDTQYF. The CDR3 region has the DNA TGTGCCAGCAGTTACTCAGGGGGCACAGATACGCAGTATTTT.

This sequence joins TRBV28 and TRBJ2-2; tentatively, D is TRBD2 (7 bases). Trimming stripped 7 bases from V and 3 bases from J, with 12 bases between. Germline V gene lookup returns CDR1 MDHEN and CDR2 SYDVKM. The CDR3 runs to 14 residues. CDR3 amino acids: CASTVGGHTGELFF. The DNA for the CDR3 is TGTGCCAGCACGGTCGGGGGGCACACCGGGGAGCTGTTTTTT.

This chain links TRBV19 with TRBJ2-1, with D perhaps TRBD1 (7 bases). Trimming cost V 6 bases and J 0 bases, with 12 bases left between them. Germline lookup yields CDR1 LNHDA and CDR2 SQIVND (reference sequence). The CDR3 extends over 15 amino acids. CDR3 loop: CASREGQSSYNEQFF. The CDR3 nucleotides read TGTGCCAGTAGGGAGGGACAGAGCTCCTACAATGAGCAGTTCTTC.

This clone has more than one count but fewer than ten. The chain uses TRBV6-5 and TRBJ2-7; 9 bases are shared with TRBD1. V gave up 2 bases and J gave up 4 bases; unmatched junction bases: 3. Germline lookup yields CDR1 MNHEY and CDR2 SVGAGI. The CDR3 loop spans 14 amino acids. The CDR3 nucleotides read TGTGCCAGCAGTTACGGGGGACAGGGATACGAGCAGTACTTC. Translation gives CASSYGGQGYEQYF.

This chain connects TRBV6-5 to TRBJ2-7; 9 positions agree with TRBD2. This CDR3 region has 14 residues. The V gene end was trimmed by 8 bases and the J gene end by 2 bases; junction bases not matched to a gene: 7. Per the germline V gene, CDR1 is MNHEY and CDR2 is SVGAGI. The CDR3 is CASCGREGPYEQYF. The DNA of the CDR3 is TGTGCCAGCTGCGGGCGGGAGGGCCCCTACGAGCAGTACTTC.

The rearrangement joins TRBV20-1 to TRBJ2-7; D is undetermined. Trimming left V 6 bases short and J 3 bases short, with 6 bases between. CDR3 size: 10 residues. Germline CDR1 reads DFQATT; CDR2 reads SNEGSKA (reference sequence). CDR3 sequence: CSAPYYEQYF. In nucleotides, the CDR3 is TGCAGTGCCCCGTACTACGAGCAGTACTTC.

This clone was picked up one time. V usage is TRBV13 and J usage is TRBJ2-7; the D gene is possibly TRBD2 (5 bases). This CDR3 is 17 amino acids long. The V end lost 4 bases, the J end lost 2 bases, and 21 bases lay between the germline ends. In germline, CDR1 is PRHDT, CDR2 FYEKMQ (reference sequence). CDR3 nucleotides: TGTGCCAGCAGCTCACTCAATTCTGGGAGTCCGGCCTACGAGCAGTACTTC. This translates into CASSSLNSGSPAYEQYF.